This T cell receptor beta chain was recovered during a study of T cells in Graves' hyperthyroidism and ophthalmopathy. Across the study: At initial diagnosis, before any treatment had begun, peripheral blood was obtained. Overall study findings and caveats: Ophthalmopathy was distinguished from stable hyperthyroidism by 13 V-J signatures. The majority of expanded thyroid clonotypes above 0.001 also appeared in blood.

RNA transcripts served as the template for amplifying TCR beta CDR3 regions. The TCR CDR3 was amplified in a first-round RT-PCR using the HTBI primer set. TCRdb re-analysed the multiplex PCR reads in MiXCR, keeping a single row per CDR3 protein. The table records around 340,000 distinct CDR3 sequences, more than 11% of them present only once. This clonotype was seen many times. Its target is unknown. Looked up from germline, CDR1 is SEHNR and CDR2 is FQNEAQ (reference sequence). The CDR3 has 15 amino acids. The junction had 10 bases not matched to a gene; V was cut back by 6 bases and J by 6 bases. Researchers defined stable Graves' hyperthyroidism as no ophthalmopathy progression within 18 months.

The chain has TRBV7-9 and TRBJ2-1; 8 nucleotides match TRBD2. Material: blood. This sequence was found in a woman younger than 45 with Graves' hyperthyroidism. CDR3 residues: CASRSSGSQANEQFF. CDR3 in DNA: TGTGCCAGCAGGTCCAGCGGGAGTCAAGCCAATGAGCAGTTCTTC.